The rows below give T cell receptor beta chains drawn from one sample of a study of OX40 agonist ivuxolimab in advanced cancers. Produced via immunoSEQ multiplex PCR; TCRdb's table is partial and in-frame only. This table has tens of thousands of clones, over 80% appearing once. The specimen was CD4+ or CD8+ T cells sorted from blood, collected in a trial of the OX40 agonist ivuxolimab. These receptors came from an adult with an advanced solid tumor such as melanoma, head and neck, liver or kidney cancer. Both conserved end residues are part of each CDR3. The D gene is left open where the match is weak. Size values are once, few and many counts, or a class for expanded clones, and some rows have none.

d_call,j_call,clone_size,v_call,cdr3_nt,cdr3_aa
NA,TRBJ2-5,once,TRBV5-1,TGCGCCAGCAGCTTGGCCGGGGAGTCCAGAGGGGAGACCCAGTACTTC,CASSLAGESRGETQYF
NA,TRBJ2-2,NA,TRBV9,TGTGCCAGCAGCTCCGACGGAACCAACACCGGGGAGCTGTTTTTT,CASSSDGTNTGELFF
NA,TRBJ2-5,NA,TRBV11-3,TGTGCCAGCAGCTGGGGGCAGGAGACCCAGTACTTC,CASSWGQETQYF
TRBD1,TRBJ1-4,NA,TRBV19,TGTGCCAGTAGTATTCGGACAGGGGTTGATGAAAAACTGTTTTTT,CASSIRTGVDEKLFF
NA,TRBJ1-4,NA,TRBV21-1,TGTGCCAGCAGCAAAGGTCTTGGATCTGACAGGGGAGGGGGGGATAATGAAAAACTGTTTTTT,CASSKGLGSDRGGGDNEKLFF
TRBD2,TRBJ2-5,NA,TRBV10-1,TGCGCCAGCCTTAGGACTAGCGGGCGTGGGACCCAGTACTTC,CASLRTSGRGTQYF
NA,TRBJ2-1,NA,TRBV11-3,TGTGCCAGCAGCCCATCCACAGGGTTTGATGAGCAGTTCTTC,CASSPSTGFDEQFF
TRBD1,TRBJ1-4,NA,TRBV5-1,TGCGCCAGCAGCCGCGGGACAGGGGTAACTAATGAAAAACTGTTTTTT,CASSRGTGVTNEKLFF
NA,TRBJ1-4,NA,TRBV2,TGTGCCAGCCGAACAGGGTTTCTTCGTGAAAAACTGTTTTTT,CASRTGFLREKLFF
NA,TRBJ1-1,NA,TRBV7-3,TGTGCCAGCAGCCCTCTTGGACCGGGTTCCACTGAAGCTTTCTTT,CASSPLGPGSTEAFF
TRBD2,TRBJ2-3,NA,TRBV7-3,TGTGCCAGCAGCTTAAGTGCACTAGCGGGAATTACAGATACGCAGTATTTT,CASSLSALAGITDTQYF
NA,TRBJ2-2,once,TRBV9,TGTGCCAGCAGCCCCTCGGGCAGGGAGAACACCGGGGAGCTGTTTTTT,CASSPSGRENTGELFF
TRBD2,TRBJ2-3,NA,TRBV27,TGTGCCAGCAGACTTCGGGGGGTCACAGATACGCAGTATTTT,CASRLRGVTDTQYF
NA,TRBJ1-1,few,TRBV5-1,TGCGCCAGCAGCCGCCAAACAGAAAACACTGAAGCTTTCTTT,CASSRQTENTEAFF
NA,TRBJ1-5,few,TRBV27,TGTGCCAGCAGAGATCTTACCCTCAATCAGCCCCAGCATTTT,CASRDLTLNQPQHF
NA,TRBJ1-1,NA,TRBV2,TGTGCCAGCAGTGTCTGGGAGGGTGCTGAAGCTTTCTTT,CASSVWEGAEAFF
NA,TRBJ2-5,NA,TRBV9,TGTGCCAGCAGCCGTGGGGGCAGGAGCCAAGAGACCCAGTACTTC,CASSRGGRSQETQYF
NA,TRBJ2-7,NA,TRBV7-2,TGTGCCACAGCAATACGAAGGGAGCAGTACTTC,CATAIRREQYF
TRBD2,TRBJ2-7,few,TRBV4-1,TGCGCCAGCAGCCATCGGGGTAGCGGGAGTATTTCAGGCTACGAGCAGTACTTC,CASSHRGSGSISGYEQYF
TRBD2,TRBJ2-3,NA,TRBV28,TGTGCCAGCAGCCCTCCGCGTCGGGGGGGCTGGGGTTTTACGCAGTATTTT,CASSPPRRGGWGFTQYF
TRBD2,TRBJ2-5,NA,TRBV7-2,TGTGCCAGCAGCCGGACTAGAGGATCGGCCCAGTACTTC,CASSRTRGSAQYF
TRBD2,TRBJ2-7,NA,TRBV7-3,TGTGCCAGCAGCCCCGGGGGTAGCGGGAGCCCCTACGAGCAGTACTTC,CASSPGGSGSPYEQYF
NA,TRBJ2-2,once,TRBV18,TGTGCCAGCTCGATGGGACAGAACACCGGGGAGCTGTTTTTT,CASSMGQNTGELFF
NA,TRBJ1-6,NA,TRBV14,TGTGCCAGCAGCCAAGTGGGTTCACCCCTCCACTTT,CASSQVGSPLHF
TRBD1,TRBJ2-5,NA,TRBV29-1,TGCAGCGGTGCGTGGGACAGTAGGGAGACCCAGTACTTC,CSGAWDSRETQYF
NA,TRBJ2-2,NA,TRBV7-6,TGTGCCAGCAGCCCGGGGACGAAGAGAGGGGAGCTGTTTTTT,CASSPGTKRGELFF
NA,TRBJ2-2,NA,TRBV5-1,TGCGCCAGCAGCTTGGTGGGCGGCGGGGAGCTGTTTTTT,CASSLVGGGELFF
NA,TRBJ1-4,NA,TRBV19,TGTGCCAGTAGTATAGGGGATGTGTGTTTGGATGAAAAACTGTTTTTT,CASSIGDVCLDEKLFF
TRBD2,TRBJ2-5,NA,TRBV5-4,TGTGCCAGCAACTCGGCGGCGGGAGGGTGGGGAGAGACCCAGTACTTC,CASNSAAGGWGETQYF
TRBD1,TRBJ1-1,once,TRBV28,TGTGCCAGCAGTAGGAGGGACAGGGGAGACACTGAAGCTTTCTTT,CASSRRDRGDTEAFF
NA,TRBJ2-7,once,TRBV28,TGTGCCAGCAGTTTACCCAGTACCTACGAGCAGTACTTC,CASSLPSTYEQYF
TRBD2,TRBJ2-7,NA,TRBV5-1,TGCGCCAGCAGCCGGAGCGGGAACTACGAGCAGTACTTC,CASSRSGNYEQYF
TRBD1,TRBJ2-4,NA,TRBV5-6,TGTGCCAGCAGCTTCCGGGACAGGGAAAACATTCAGTACTTC,CASSFRDRENIQYF
NA,TRBJ2-3,NA,TRBV28,TGTGCCAGCAGTCTCACTCAGACAGCGGCAGATACGCAGTATTTT,CASSLTQTAADTQYF
TRBD2,TRBJ2-3,NA,TRBV5-1,TGCGCCAGCAGCTTTATCGGCGGGAGGTCCGGCACAGATACGCAGTATTTT,CASSFIGGRSGTDTQYF
TRBD1,TRBJ1-3,NA,TRBV6-5,TGTGCCAGCAGTATCACAGGGGGCGCTGGAAACACCATATATTTT,CASSITGGAGNTIYF
NA,TRBJ2-3,NA,TRBV11-3,TGTGCCAGCAGCTTAACTTGGGCAGATACGCAGTATTTT,CASSLTWADTQYF
NA,TRBJ2-5,NA,TRBV7-6,TGTGCCAGCAGCTCCTTGGGGGGAGCAAGTCAAGAGACCCAGTACTTC,CASSSLGGASQETQYF
TRBD1,TRBJ2-5,NA,TRBV9,TGTGCCAGCAGCTCCCGACAGGGAATGGCCCAAGAGACCCAGTACTTC,CASSSRQGMAQETQYF
TRBD1,TRBJ2-3,NA,TRBV5-8,TGTGCCAGCAGCCACGGGACAGGGGCTTTCACAGATACGCAGTATTTT,CASSHGTGAFTDTQYF
NA,TRBJ1-4,few,TRBV19,TGTGCCAGTAGTATACGGGGGGAACTGTTTTTT,CASSIRGELFF
TRBD2,TRBJ2-5,NA,TRBV11-2,TGTGCCAGCAGCTTCCTGGCTAGCGGAAGGGAGACCCAGTACTTC,CASSFLASGRETQYF
NA,TRBJ2-5,NA,TRBV4-2,TGTGCCAGCAGCCAATCCGCCAAGGGATTTAGCCAGGAGACCCAGTACTTC,CASSQSAKGFSQETQYF
NA,TRBJ2-7,NA,TRBV18,TGTGCCAGCGCCTTCGGTGGCGGGAATTTAGGGGAGCAGTACTTC,CASAFGGGNLGEQYF
NA,TRBJ1-1,NA,TRBV5-1,TGCGCCAGCAGCTTCCGACAGAACACTGAAGCTTTCTTT,CASSFRQNTEAFF
NA,TRBJ2-3,NA,TRBV4-3,TGCGCCAGCAGCCCCTCCAGAAGCACAGATACGCAGTATTTT,CASSPSRSTDTQYF
NA,TRBJ2-2,NA,TRBV5-1,TGCGCCACCGAGCCCACCCCGAACACCGGGGAGCTGTTTTTT,CATEPTPNTGELFF
NA,TRBJ1-5,NA,TRBV4-1,TGCGCCAGCAGCCAGGAGGGCAGGGGCGAGGGCAATCAGCCCCAGCATTTT,CASSQEGRGEGNQPQHF
TRBD1,TRBJ1-4,NA,TRBV7-9,TGTGCCAGCAGCGGGATGGACAGGGGTAATGAAAAACTGTTTTTT,CASSGMDRGNEKLFF
NA,TRBJ2-3,NA,TRBV6-6,TGTGCCAGCAGTTACTCGACCACAGATACGCAGTATTTT,CASSYSTTDTQYF